This TCR beta chain was captured by sequencing in a study of circulating CD8 cells and anti-PD-1 response in melanoma. At the level of the study: Treatment was intravenous nivolumab at 3 mg/kg every 2 weeks. Study findings and constraints: Only baseline and M1 samples entered the published repertoire comparisons.

This clonotype counts as large. The antigen is not known. From live CD3+CD8+TCRalphabeta+ cells, four PD-1 and/or TIGIT subsets were sorted. Unmatched junction bases numbered 6, after V lost 4 bases and J lost 3 bases. This CDR3 is built from 16 residues. Germline assignment: CDR1 KGHDR and CDR2 SFDVKD. Each library started from roughly 16 ng of total RNA using the QIAseq Immune Repertoire TCR panel. MiXCR was run by TCRdb on the reads, yielding one entry per CDR3 protein. The sample has roughly 320 distinct CDR3 sequences; about 10% are singletons. Specimen: CD8+ T cells from PBMCs, collected at baseline or after one month of anti-PD-1 therapy (not recorded which). The sequence was collected from a human donor with melanoma. The donor label of this sample is uncertain. Some clones in this sample may be carry-over from other donors' samples. The rearrangement links TRBV24-1 to TRBJ2-1, with 9 bases aligning to TRBD1. The CDR3 reads CATSDLRQGDYNEQFF. CDR3 coding DNA: TGTGCCACCAGTGACCTACGACAGGGGGACTACAATGAGCAGTTCTTC.